What follows describes a single T cell receptor beta chain. Its specificity is unknown. Both 60 Vbeta primers and 13 Jbeta primers went into the PCR. Method: immunoSEQ multiplex PCR; TCRdb's copy keeps in-frame clones and lacks some. The sample carries approximately 150,000 clones, around three quarters recorded once. This sample is drawn from a study of cytomegalovirus exposure and HLA in healthy donors. Points from the study as a whole: Later analysis showed most CMV-associated TCR beta chains appearing HLA-restricted. In a later analysis, an Asian-associated ancestry cluster reportedly showed fewer N-insertions than the approximately 620-donor mean. Cytomegalovirus-associated TCR beta chains were listed, numbering approximately 150.

Germline V lookup: CDR1 MNHEY, CDR2 SMNVEV (reference sequence). The V gene lost 5 bases and the J gene lost 6 bases, with 14 bases spanning the gap. The CDR3 has 13 amino acids. The V and J genes are TRBV27 and TRBJ2-7; tentatively, D is TRBD1 (6 bases). The sequence came from a man aged 35 to 55 in good health and CMV-seronegative. Sequences were obtained from PBMCs. The CDR3 spells CASSPQGLREQYF. DNA for the CDR3: TGTGCCAGCAGTCCTCAGGGGCTACGCGAGCAGTACTTC.